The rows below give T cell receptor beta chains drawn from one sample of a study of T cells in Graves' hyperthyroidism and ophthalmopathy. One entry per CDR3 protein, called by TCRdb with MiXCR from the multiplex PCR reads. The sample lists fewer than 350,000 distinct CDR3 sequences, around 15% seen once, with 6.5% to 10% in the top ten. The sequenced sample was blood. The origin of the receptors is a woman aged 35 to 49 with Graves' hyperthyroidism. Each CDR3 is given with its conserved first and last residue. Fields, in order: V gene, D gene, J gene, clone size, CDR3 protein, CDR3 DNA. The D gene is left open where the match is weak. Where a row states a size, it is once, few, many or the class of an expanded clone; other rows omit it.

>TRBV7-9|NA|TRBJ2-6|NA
CASSSALGANVLTF
TGTGCCAGCAGCTCGGCACTCGGGGCCAACGTCCTGACTTTC
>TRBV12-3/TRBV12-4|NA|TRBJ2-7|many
CASSSTVGSYEQYF
TGTGCCAGCAGTTCCACCGTCGGGTCCTACGAGCAGTACTTC
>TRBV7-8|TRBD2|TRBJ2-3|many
CASSLPASGASTDTQYF
TGTGCCAGCAGCCTGCCCGCTAGCGGGGCTAGCACAGATACGCAGTATTTT
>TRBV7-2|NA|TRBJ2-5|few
CASSTRTQDAETQYF
TGTGCCAGCAGCACCCGGACCCAGGACGCGGAGACCCAGTACTTC
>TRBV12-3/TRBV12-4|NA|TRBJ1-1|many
CASSHNRRMNTEAFF
TGTGCCAGCAGCCATAACAGGAGAATGAACACTGAAGCTTTCTTT
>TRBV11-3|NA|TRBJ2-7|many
CASSPPGAPYEQYF
TGTGCCAGCAGCCCCCCTGGGGCCCCCTACGAGCAGTACTTC
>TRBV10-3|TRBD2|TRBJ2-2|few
CAIRAGLAGVGTGELFF
TGTGCCATCAGAGCGGGACTAGCGGGAGTTGGTACCGGGGAGCTGTTTTTT
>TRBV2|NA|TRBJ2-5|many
CASSQGRGQETQYF
TGTGCCAGCAGCCAGGGTAGGGGCCAAGAGACCCAGTACTTC
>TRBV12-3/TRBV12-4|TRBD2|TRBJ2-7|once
CASSLRLAGIGSGDEQYF
TGTGCCAGCAGTTTAAGGCTAGCGGGAATAGGATCGGGTGACGAGCAGTACTTC
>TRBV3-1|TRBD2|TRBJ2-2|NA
CASSQERLAGGSVYTGELFF
TGTGCCAGCAGCCAGGAAAGGCTAGCGGGAGGGTCGGTGTATACCGGGGAGCTGTTTTTT
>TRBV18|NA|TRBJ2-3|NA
CASPPGVSDTQYF
TGTGCCAGCCCACCAGGGGTATCGGATACGCAGTATTTT
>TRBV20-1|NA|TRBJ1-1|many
CSAGSGSVGGEAFF
TGCAGTGCTGGGAGCGGGTCTGTGGGAGGGGAAGCTTTCTTT
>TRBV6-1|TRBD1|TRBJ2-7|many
CASSTPGQGDEQYF
TGTGCCAGCAGTACCCCGGGACAGGGAGACGAGCAGTACTTC
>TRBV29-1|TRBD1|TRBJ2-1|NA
CSAIRDSPDNEQFF
TGCAGCGCTATCCGGGACAGCCCGGACAATGAGCAGTTCTTC
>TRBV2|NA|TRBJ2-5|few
CASSEGRVETQYF
TGTGCCAGCAGTGAAGGCAGGGTTGAGACCCAGTACTTC
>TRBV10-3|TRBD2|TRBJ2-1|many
CAISDGLAEYNEQFF
TGTGCCATCAGTGATGGCCTAGCGGAGTACAATGAGCAGTTCTTC
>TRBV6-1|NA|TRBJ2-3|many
CASSSPGTDTQYF
TGTGCCAGCAGTTCCCCGGGCACAGATACGCAGTATTTT
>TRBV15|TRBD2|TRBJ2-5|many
CATSPRSGRFETQYF
TGTGCCACCAGCCCAAGGAGCGGGAGATTTGAGACCCAGTACTTC
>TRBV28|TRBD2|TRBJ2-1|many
CASSFIGLAGNEQFF
TGTGCCAGCAGTTTTATAGGACTAGCGGGCAATGAGCAGTTCTTC
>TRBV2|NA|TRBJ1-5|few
CASSGRVTSSNQPQHF
TGTGCCAGCAGTGGAAGGGTAACGAGTAGCAATCAGCCCCAGCATTTT
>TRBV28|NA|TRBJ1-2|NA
CASSPLANYGYTF
TGTGCCAGCAGCCCCCTGGCTAACTATGGCTACACCTTC
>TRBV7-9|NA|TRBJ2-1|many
CASSPSGGGTYNEQFF
TGTGCCAGCAGCCCTAGCGGAGGGGGGACCTACAATGAGCAGTTCTTC
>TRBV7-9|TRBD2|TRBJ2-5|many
CASSTASGGSQETQYF
TGTGCCAGCAGCACCGCTAGCGGGGGGTCCCAAGAGACCCAGTACTTC
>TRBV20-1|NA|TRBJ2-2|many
CSARGSRASNTGELFF
TGCAGTGCTAGAGGCAGCAGAGCGTCGAACACCGGGGAGCTGTTTTTT
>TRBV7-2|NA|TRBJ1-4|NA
CSSSLDAAGINEKLFF
TGTTCCAGCAGCTTGGACGCCGCGGGGATTAATGAAAAACTGTTTTTT
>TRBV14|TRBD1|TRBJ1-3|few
CASSPTGYHGNTIYF
TGTGCCAGCAGCCCGACAGGGTATCATGGAAACACCATATATTTT
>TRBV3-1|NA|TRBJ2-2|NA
CVSSQDLVTGELFF
TGTGTCAGCAGCCAAGACTTGGTCACCGGGGAGCTGTTTTTT
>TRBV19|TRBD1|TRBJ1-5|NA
CASNGQGALYSNQPQHF
TGTGCCAGTAATGGACAGGGGGCACTTTATAGCAATCAGCCCCAGCATTTT
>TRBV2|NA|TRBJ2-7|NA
CASSSNFRRYEQYF
TGTGCCAGCAGTTCCAACTTTCGAAGGTACGAGCAGTACTTC
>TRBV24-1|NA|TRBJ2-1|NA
CATSDRKTSWVNEQFF
TGTGCCACCAGTGATCGGAAAACTAGCTGGGTCAATGAGCAGTTCTTC
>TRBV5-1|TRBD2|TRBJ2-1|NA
CASSFDPSGINEQFF
TGCGCCAGCAGCTTTGATCCTAGCGGGATAAATGAGCAGTTCTTC
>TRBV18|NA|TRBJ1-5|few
CASSRREGSNQPQHF
TGTGCCAGCTCACGTCGGGAGGGGAGCAATCAGCCCCAGCATTTT
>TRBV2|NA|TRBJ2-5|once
CASRGARETQYF
TGTGCCAGCAGGGGGGCCCGAGAGACCCAGTACTTC
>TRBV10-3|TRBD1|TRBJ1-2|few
CAISEGQGKYGYTF
TGTGCCATCAGTGAGGGACAGGGGAAGTATGGCTACACCTTC
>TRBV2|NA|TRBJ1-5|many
CASSYNRVSQPQHF
TGTGCCAGCAGTTATAACAGGGTTAGCCAGCCCCAGCATTTT
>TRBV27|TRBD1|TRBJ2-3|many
CASSFVGQAEDTQYF
TGTGCCAGCAGTTTTGTGGGACAGGCGGAAGATACGCAGTATTTT
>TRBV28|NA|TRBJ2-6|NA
CASSLRGWTVKTGANALTF
TGTGCCAGCAGTTTAAGGGGCTGGACAGTAAAAACTGGGGCCAACGCCCTGACTTTC
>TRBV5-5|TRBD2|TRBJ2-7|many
CASRSRLAGGISYEQYF
TGTGCCAGCAGATCTCGACTAGCGGGAGGTATCTCCTACGAGCAGTACTTC
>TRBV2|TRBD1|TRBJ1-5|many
CASSAEGTVNQPQHF
TGTGCCAGCAGTGCCGAAGGGACAGTCAATCAGCCCCAGCATTTT